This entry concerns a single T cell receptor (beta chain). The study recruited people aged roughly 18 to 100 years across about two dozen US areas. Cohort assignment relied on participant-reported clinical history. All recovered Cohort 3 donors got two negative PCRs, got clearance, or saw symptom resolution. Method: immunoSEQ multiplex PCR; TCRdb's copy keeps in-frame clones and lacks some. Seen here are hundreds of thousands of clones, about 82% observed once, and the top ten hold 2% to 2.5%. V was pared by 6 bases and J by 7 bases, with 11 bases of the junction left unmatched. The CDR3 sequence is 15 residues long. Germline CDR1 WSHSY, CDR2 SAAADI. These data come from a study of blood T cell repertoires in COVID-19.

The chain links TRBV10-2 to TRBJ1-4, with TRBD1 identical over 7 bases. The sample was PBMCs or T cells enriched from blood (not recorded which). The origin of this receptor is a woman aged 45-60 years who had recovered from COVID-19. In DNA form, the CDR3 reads TGCGCCAGCAGCCACGCCGACAGGGAAACTGAAAAACTGTTTTTT. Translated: CASSHADRETEKLFF.